A single sample gave rise to the 19 T cell receptor beta chains below, sequenced in a study of blood T cell repertoires in COVID-19. The protocol was immunoSEQ multiplex PCR, while the TCRdb copy is restricted to in-frame clones and leaves out a portion. This table holds fewer than 200,000 clones, 80% found once. Sequencing was carried out using peripheral blood. The receptors originated from a man aged 55-75 years with acute or convalescent COVID-19.

This clone was seen a single time. CDR3 loop: CATSGQGNYGYTF. CDR3 DNA sequence: TGTGCCACCAGTGGTCAGGGGAACTATGGCTACACCTTC. The chain has TRBV24-1 and TRBJ1-2; TRBD1 is a possible D gene (6 bases). V was trimmed by 5 bases and J by 2 bases, leaving 8 bases between them. CDR1 and CDR2 from the germline V gene are KGHDR and SFDVKD. The CDR3 length is 13 residues.

The rearrangement joins TRBV7-8 to TRBJ2-3; 8 nucleotides align to TRBD2. Trimming removed 2 bases from V and 4 bases from J; junction bases left unmatched: 5. This CDR3 comprises 15 residues. Germline CDR1 is SGHVS and CDR2 is FQNEAQ. In DNA form, the CDR3 reads TGTGCCAGCAGCTTACTCCGGGGGGGCCCAGATACGCAGTATTTT. Amino acids: CASSLLRGGPDTQYF.

The gene calls are TRBV16 and TRBJ2-7; D perhaps matches TRBD2 (6 bases). This CDR3 has 16 amino acids. Germline V gene lookup returns CDR1 KGHSY and CDR2 FQNENV. Trimming removed 0 bases at V and 1 base at J, with 13 bases between. The chain's CDR3 is CASSQSEGKGSYEQYF. CDR3 DNA: TGTGCCAGCAGCCAATCGGAGGGTAAGGGTTCCTACGAGCAGTACTTC.

This CDR3 reads CASDRGGNQPQHF. CDR3 in DNA: TGTGCCAGCGACAGGGGTGGCAATCAGCCCCAGCATTTT. The chain uses TRBV19 and TRBJ1-5; 8 positions match TRBD1. This CDR3 has 13 residues. Germline-derived CDR1 and CDR2 are LNHDA and SQIVND (reference sequence). The V segment lost 9 bases and the J segment 2 bases; nucleotides outside the gene matches: 3.

V usage is TRBV5-1 and J usage is TRBJ2-1, with 10 bases identical to TRBD2. The junction had 9 bases not matched to a gene; V was cut back by 5 bases and J by 4 bases. CDR1 and CDR2 from the germline V gene are SGHRS and YFSETQ. The CDR3 is made up of 16 amino acids. The CDR3 spells CASSSLAGESYNEQFF. CDR3 in DNA: TGCGCCAGCAGTTCTCTAGCGGGAGAGTCTTACAATGAGCAGTTCTTC.

The V call is TRBV4-2, the J call TRBJ2-3; 10 nucleotides align to TRBD2. The CDR3 has 16 residues. CDR1 and CDR2 (germline): LGHNA, YNFKEQ. The V gene end was trimmed by 4 bases and the J gene end by 4 bases; junction bases not matched to a gene: 8. The CDR3 region is CASSRERGGLPDTQYF. CDR3 sequence (DNA): TGTGCCAGCAGCCGCGAGCGGGGGGGCCTACCAGATACGCAGTATTTT.

The rearrangement links TRBV9 to TRBJ2-1, with TRBD2 as a possible D gene (5 bases). V lost 2 bases and J lost 0, with 9 bases in between. The CDR3 contains 15 residues. The germline V gene encodes CDR1 SGDLS and CDR2 YYNGEE. DNA for the CDR3: TGTGCCAGCAGCGTCGACTACCTCTCCTACAATGAGCAGTTCTTC. Translating gives CASSVDYLSYNEQFF.

This chain links TRBV11-2 with TRBJ2-1; 11 nucleotides match TRBD2. The J segment lost 1 base and the V segment lost 5 bases, leaving 4 bases of the junction unmatched. Germline loops: CDR1 SGHAT, CDR2 FQNNGV. The CDR3 has 16 amino acids. CDR3 sequence (DNA): TGTGCCAGCAGCCTTCTAGCGGGGGGTTCCTACAATGAGCAGTTCTTC. Translated: CASSLLAGGSYNEQFF.

The chain combines TRBV3-1 (or the pseudogene TRBV3-2) with TRBJ1-2, with 9 bases fitting TRBD1. The CDR3 consists of 15 residues. With 4 bases clipped from V and 4 bases from J, the junction kept 7 bases outside the gene matches. Germline assignment: CDR1 LGHDT and CDR2 YNNKEL (reference sequence). The CDR3 region is CASSPTGTGTYGYTF. In DNA, the CDR3 is TGTGCCAGCAGCCCAACCGGGACAGGGACCTATGGCTACACCTTC.

The chain recombines TRBV20-1 with TRBJ1-5; D is unclear. Between the trimmed V and J ends, which lost 3 bases and 4 bases, there was a span of 19 bases. Germline-derived CDR1 and CDR2 are DFQATT and SNEGSKA (reference sequence). The length of the CDR3 is 16 residues. CDR3: CSASSLGLTGNQPQHF. The DNA for the CDR3 is TGCAGTGCTAGTTCCCTCGGCCTAACGGGAAATCAGCCCCAGCATTTT.

The table lists this clone with a count of one. Germline and junction disagree at one end, which may indicate a read error. The rearrangement uses TRBV5-6 and TRBJ1-2; D gene unclear. The CDR3 runs 12 residues. Per germline, CDR1 SGHDT and CDR2 YYEEEE. The CDR3 is CASSPHGGIHSF. CDR3 nucleotide sequence: TGTGCCAGCAGCCCGCATGGTGGTATTCACTCCTTC. Looking up the rest from reference TRBV5-6 and TRBJ1-2 gives the full variable domain: DAGVTQSPTHLIKTRGQQVTLRCSPKSGHDTVSWYQQALGQGPQFIFQYYEEEERQRGNFPDRFSGHQFPNYSSELNVNALLLGDSALYLCASSPHGGIHSFGSGTRLTVV.

The chain carries TRBV10-3 and TRBJ2-7; TRBD1 matches 10 bases. V gave up 5 bases and J gave up 1 base; unmatched junction bases: 2. CDR1 and CDR2 (germline): ENHRY, SYGVKD. The length of the CDR3 is 14 residues. Here the CDR3 reads CAISRDRGSYEQYF. The CDR3 nucleotides read TGTGCCATCAGTCGGGACAGGGGATCCTACGAGCAGTACTTC.

A few counts support this clone. The chain uses TRBV5-1 and TRBJ1-1; D is unresolved. Between the trimmed V and J ends, which lost 2 bases and 3 bases, there was a span of 11 bases. The CDR3 spans 14 residues. Per germline, CDR1 SGHRS and CDR2 YFSETQ. Here the CDR3 DNA reads TGCGCCAGCAGCTTTGATGGGGAGGACACTGAAGCTTTCTTT. Translating gives CASSFDGEDTEAFF.

The V and J genes are TRBV19 and TRBJ1-2; 12 positions agree with TRBD1. With V trimmed by 3 bases and J by 8 bases, 1 base remained unmatched. This CDR3 is 13 amino acids long. Germline V gives CDR1 LNHDA, CDR2 SQIVND (reference sequence). The CDR3 DNA sequence: TGTGCCAGTAGTATGGGGACAGGGGGCGGCTACACCTTC. Residues: CASSMGTGGGYTF.

The chain couples TRBV10-2 to TRBJ2-7, with 14 bases that match TRBD2. Germline-derived CDR1 and CDR2 are WSHSY and SAAADI. CDR3 length: 15 amino acids. The ends lost 8 bases at V and 4 bases at J; junction bases unmatched: 7. CDR3 region: CASLGTSGSVYEQYF. DNA of the CDR3: TGCGCCAGCCTCGGGACTAGCGGGAGTGTATACGAGCAGTACTTC.

The chain links TRBV3-1 (or the pseudogene TRBV3-2) to TRBJ2-1, with a tentative D call TRBD2 (6 bases). The length of the CDR3 is 13 residues. CDR1 is LGHDT, CDR2 YNNKEL, per germline (reference sequence). The ends were cut back, 5 bases at V and 6 bases at J, with 11 bases in the middle. Here the CDR3 DNA reads TGTGCCAGCAGCAAGGGACTGGGCAATGAGCAGTTCTTC. It yields the protein CASSKGLGNEQFF.

V and J are TRBV6-2 or TRBV6-3 and TRBJ2-7; 9 positions match TRBD1. Germline V CDR1 and CDR2: MNHEY, SVGEGT. The CDR3 spans 19 residues. V was pared by 0 bases and J by 0 bases, with 12 bases of the junction left unmatched. CDR3 residues: CASSYSSQTGQGPSYEQYF. The CDR3 DNA reads as TGTGCCAGCAGTTACTCGAGTCAAACAGGACAGGGGCCCTCCTACGAGCAGTACTTC.

This chain links TRBV5-4 with TRBJ2-6; D is possibly TRBD2 (5 bases). Germline V gene data show CDR1 as SGHNT and CDR2 as YYREEE (reference sequence). The V end lost 0 bases, the J end lost 0 bases, and 13 bases lay between the germline ends. The CDR3 consists of 18 residues. CDR3 nucleotide sequence: TGTGCCAGCAGCTTGGTGAGCGGATTAAACTCTGGGGCCAACGTCCTGACTTTC. It encodes CASSLVSGLNSGANVLTF.

This chain uses TRBV6-6 with TRBJ1-1; D is ambiguous. Germline V gene lookup returns CDR1 MNHNY and CDR2 SVGAGI (reference sequence). The CDR3 runs 11 residues. V was trimmed by 9 bases and J by 4 bases, leaving 9 bases between them. CDR3 nucleotide sequence: TGTGCCAGTAACTTGGTCACTGAAGCTTTCTTT. Protein: CASNLVTEAFF.